This T cell receptor (beta chain) was recorded in a study of blood T cells in healthy people across ages. For the second PCR, which ran for about 7 to 11 cycles, a sample-barcoded 5' primer and a J-beta primer mix were used. TCRdb re-called the 5' RACE reads with MiXCR, one entry per CDR3 protein. The sample holds hundreds of thousands of distinct CDR3 sequences, around 36% seen once. For this clonotype: The antigen is undetermined.

Study-wide results and caveats: Per million T cells, TCR beta diversity dropped about linearly as age rose. Naive T cell percentage showed a strong correlation with TCR beta diversity.

The CDR3 consists of 13 residues. Germline V lookup: CDR1 MNHNS, CDR2 SASEGT. With 6 bases removed from V and 1 base from J, the gap between germline ends came to 9 bases. The rearrangement links TRBV6-1 to TRBJ1-1; a possible D gene is TRBD1 (5 bases). Sample: blood. The sequence was obtained from a man aged 18 to 29 in good health. The CDR3 nucleotides are TGTGCCAGCAGGCAGGGATCGAACACTGAAGCTTTCTTT. This codes for CASRQGSNTEAFF.